Shown below are 20 T cell receptor beta chains from a single sample sequenced in a study of cytomegalovirus exposure and HLA in healthy donors. It was with 60 Vbeta and 13 Jbeta primers that the PCR ran. TCRdb keeps only in-frame clones here, not all; method: immunoSEQ multiplex PCR. Of approximately 100,000 clones in the sample, 74% were seen once. Sequencing input: PBMCs. The receptors were gathered from a middle-aged man in good health and CMV-seropositive.

This rearrangement joins TRBV7-2 to TRBJ1-6, with D perhaps TRBD1 (5 bases). Trimming pared 4 bases from V and 6 bases from J, leaving 13 bases between. Germline V gene data show CDR1 as SGHTA and CDR2 as FQGNSA. The CDR3 is made up of 15 amino acids. This chain's CDR3 is CASSYTGDFNSPLHF. CDR3 sequence (DNA): TGTGCCAGCAGCTATACTGGGGACTTTAATTCACCCCTCCACTTT.

This clone was observed a few times. The chain has TRBV25-1 and TRBJ1-1; 7 nucleotides align to TRBD1. J lost 3 bases, V lost 2 bases, and 6 bases had no gene match. The CDR3 has 15 amino acids. Germline values: CDR1 MGHDK, CDR2 SYGVNS. The CDR3 here is CASSEGVGGHTEAFF. The DNA of the CDR3 is TGTGCCAGCAGTGAAGGGGTAGGGGGCCACACTGAAGCTTTCTTT.

The genes are TRBV28 and TRBJ2-7; 10 nucleotides align to TRBD1. The CDR3 sequence is 15 residues long. Losses at the gene ends were 4 bases for V and 7 bases for J; bases not matched to a gene: 10. Germline V gene data show CDR1 as MDHEN and CDR2 as SYDVKM. The chain's CDR3 is CASSSPGTGAGEQYF. The CDR3 DNA is TGTGCCAGCAGTTCCCCCGGGACAGGGGCGGGGGAGCAGTACTTC. The variable domain in full, with the rest retrieved from reference TRBV28 and TRBJ2-7, is DVKVTQSSRYLVKRTGEKVFLECVQDMDHENMFWYRQDPGLGLRLIYFSYDVKMKEKGDIPEGYSVSREKKERFSLILESASTNQTSMYLCASSSPGTGAGEQYFGPGTRLTVT.

The gene calls are TRBV2 and TRBJ2-5; TRBD1 agrees at 10 bases. The end of the DNA is better explained by TRBJ2-7, so the J call may be wrong. Germline loops: CDR1 SNHLY, CDR2 FYNNEI. The CDR3 extends over 14 amino acids. CDR3 sequence reads: CASSAGQGWDEQYF. Here the CDR3 DNA reads TGTGCCAGCAGTGCGGGACAGGGGTGGGACGAGCAGTACTTC.

The chain uses TRBV7-2 and TRBJ2-1; 7 nucleotides align to TRBD1. Germline CDR1 and CDR2: SGHTA and FQGNSA. V shed 5 bases, J shed 8 bases, and the junction held 3 bases outside the gene matches. The CDR3 is made up of 12 amino acids. CDR3 sequence (DNA): TGTGCCAGCAGCGGGGACAGCTATGAGCAGTTCTTC. Translation: CASSGDSYEQFF.

The chain combines TRBV4-1 with TRBJ2-5, with D possibly matching TRBD1 (6 bases). Looked up from germline, CDR1 is MGHRA and CDR2 is YSYEKL. This CDR3 spans 18 amino acids. V lost 3 bases, J lost 9 bases, and 29 bases lay in between. CDR3 sequence (DNA): TGCGCCAGCAGCCACGACTGGTCTCGGCGGACTCGAAAGGGGGCCCAGTACTTC. Protein sequence: CASSHDWSRRTRKGAQYF.

The chain combines TRBV7-8 with TRBJ2-7, with 8 bases identical to TRBD1. Germline-derived CDR1 and CDR2 are SGHVS and FQNEAQ. Trimming at V came to 5 bases and at J to 5 bases, leaving 5 bases not matched to a gene. The CDR3 covers 13 residues. CDR3 sequence (DNA): TGTGCCAGCAGCCAGGGGGCGCAGAACGAGCAGTACTTC. This sequence encodes CASSQGAQNEQYF. Full variable domain (remainder filled in from reference TRBV7-8 and TRBJ2-7): GAGVSQSPRYKVAKRGQDVALRCDPISGHVSLFWYQQALGQGPEFLTYFQNEAQLDKSGLPSDRFFAERPEGSVSTLKIQRTQQEDSAVYLCASSQGAQNEQYFGPGTRLTVT.

This chain connects TRBV18 to TRBJ1-5, with a possible D match to TRBD1 (5 bases). Germline-derived CDR1 and CDR2 are KGHSH and LQKENI. Trimming stripped 3 bases from V and 6 bases from J, with 12 bases between. The CDR3 spans 14 residues. As DNA, the CDR3 is TGTGCCAGCTCACCGCAGGGAGGAGGTCAGCCCCAGCATTTT. This gives the protein CASSPQGGGQPQHF.

This clone was seen a few times. This chain links TRBV12-5 with TRBJ1-1, with 9 bases matching TRBD1. Per germline, CDR1 LGHNT and CDR2 FRNRAP. CDR3 length: 15 amino acids. The V and J ends lost 0 bases and 5 bases, in that order; junction bases with no gene match: 4. The CDR3 spells CASGLVGQGRTEAFF. The CDR3 coding sequence is TGTGCTAGTGGTTTGGTTGGACAGGGGAGAACTGAAGCTTTCTTT.

V and J are TRBV5-4 and TRBJ2-1; the match to TRBD2 covers 8 bases. CDR1 is SGHNT and CDR2 is YYREEE in the germline V gene (reference sequence). The CDR3 consists of 15 residues. After removal of 3 bases from V and 2 bases from J, the junction contained 4 bases not matched to a gene. The CDR3, as DNA: TGTGCCAGCAGCTCCGGGGGACTAGCCTACAATGAGCAGTTCTTC. Protein product: CASSSGGLAYNEQFF.

The chain couples TRBV5-4 to TRBJ2-5, with 7 positions matching TRBD1. Germline V gene lookup returns CDR1 SGHNT and CDR2 YYREEE (reference sequence). CDR3 length: 15 amino acids. The J segment lost 1 base and the V segment lost 4 bases, leaving 7 bases of the junction unmatched. CDR3 loop: CASSGNRGVQETQYF. The CDR3 DNA follows: TGTGCCAGCAGCGGAAACAGGGGCGTCCAAGAGACCCAGTACTTC.

This chain connects TRBV13 to TRBJ1-1, with a possible D match to TRBD1 (5 bases). The germline CDR1 and CDR2 sequences are PRHDT and FYEKMQ (reference sequence). CDR3 size: 14 residues. Trimming removed 6 bases at V and 1 base at J, with 12 bases between. The CDR3 region is CASRRTGKNTEAFF. The DNA for the CDR3 is TGTGCCAGCAGGAGAACAGGAAAGAACACTGAAGCTTTCTTT.

The sample holds one count of this clone. The gene calls are TRBV2 and TRBJ2-1; 14 nucleotides match TRBD2. From germline, CDR1 is SNHLY and CDR2 FYNNEI. The ends lost 4 bases at V and 0 bases at J; junction bases unmatched: 5. The CDR3 has 18 residues. The CDR3 nucleotides read TGTGCCAGCAGTGGCCGGACTAGCGGGGGGCACTCCTACAATGAGCAGTTCTTC. This encodes CASSGRTSGGHSYNEQFF.

This clone was seen a few times. The chain is built from TRBV5-5 and TRBJ2-3; 9 bases fit TRBD2. The CDR3 loop spans 15 amino acids. With V trimmed by 4 bases and J by 6 bases, 9 bases remained unmatched. Germline CDR1 is SGHKS and CDR2 is YYEKEE (reference sequence). The CDR3 bases are TGTGCCAGCAGCCCTCAGGGACTAGCCTCTGATACGCAGTATTTT. Its protein product is CASSPQGLASDTQYF.

CDR3 nucleotides: TGTGCCAGTAGTACCTCCGGGACTAGCGATGGGGAGACCCAGTACTTC. Its protein product is CASSTSGTSDGETQYF. This chain uses TRBV19 with TRBJ2-5, with 10 nucleotides matching TRBD2. The length of the CDR3 is 16 residues. V trimming: 4 bases; J trimming: 5 bases; junction bases outside the gene matches: 10. The V gene's germline CDR1 is LNHDA and CDR2 SQIVND (reference sequence).

The chain joins TRBV9 to TRBJ1-6; D gene uncertain. The CDR3 has 13 amino acids. Germline V CDR1 and CDR2: SGDLS, YYNGEE. Trimming removed 5 bases at V and 4 bases at J, with 7 bases between. The CDR3 DNA reads TGTGCCAGCAGGGAGAATTATAATTCACCCCTCCACTTT. Translation gives CASRENYNSPLHF.

This clone appeared a few times. This chain links TRBV11-3 with TRBJ1-1, with TRBD1 matching 9 bases. Germline CDR1 is SGHNT and CDR2 is YENEEA. The CDR3 is 14 amino acids. V trimming: 6 bases; J trimming: 4 bases; junction bases outside the gene matches: 6. The CDR3 DNA is TGTGCCAGCAGTCCACAGGGGGCAAGCACTGAAGCTTTCTTT. The encoded protein is CASSPQGASTEAFF.

The chain recombines TRBV4-2 with TRBJ1-2; the D gene is possibly TRBD1 (6 bases). The CDR3 loop spans 14 amino acids. The germline V gene has CDR1 LGHNA and CDR2 YNFKEQ. V was shortened by 0 bases and J by 6 bases, with 11 bases between the two germline ends. DNA for the CDR3: TGTGCCAGCAGCCAAGACAGGGGATTCGATGGCTACACCTTC. This translates into CASSQDRGFDGYTF.

The CDR3 sequence: CASSGGTARGTEAFF. The CDR3 bases are TGTGCCAGCAGTGGGGGGACAGCCCGAGGGACTGAAGCTTTCTTT. The genes are TRBV2 and TRBJ1-1; 7 bases map to TRBD1. Per germline, CDR1 SNHLY and CDR2 FYNNEI. This CDR3 is built from 15 residues. V dropped 4 bases and J dropped 5; count of bases not matched to a gene: 10.

This sequence joins TRBV19 and TRBJ2-5, with D unclear. The CDR3 is 14 residues long. V lost 0 bases, J lost 3 bases, and 8 bases lay in between. Looked up from germline, CDR1 is LNHDA and CDR2 is SQIVND (reference sequence). In nucleotides, the CDR3 is TGTGCCAGTAGTATAGAGGGCAGTAAAGAGACCCAGTACTTC. Translating gives CASSIEGSKETQYF.